These 24 T cell receptor beta chains were sequenced from one sample in a study of cytomegalovirus exposure and HLA in healthy donors. Amplification used 60 Vbeta primers and 13 Jbeta primers. TCRdb's copy holds only in-frame clones and misses some; the assay was immunoSEQ multiplex PCR. The profile shows some 190,000 clones, around 87% of them singletons. The sample comprised PBMCs. Receptors originate from a woman aged 18-29 years in good health and CMV-seronegative.

This chain joins TRBV7-2 and TRBJ2-2; 9 bases map to TRBD2. The CDR3 contains 16 residues. Per the germline V gene, CDR1 is SGHTA and CDR2 is FQGNSA. J lost 4 bases, V lost 5 bases, and 8 bases had no gene match. The CDR3 coding sequence is TGTGCCAGCAGCCAAATCGGGACTAGCCTCACCGGGGAGCTGTTTTTT. Its translation is CASSQIGTSLTGELFF.

The chain recombines TRBV5-1 with TRBJ1-2, with 7 bases aligning to TRBD1. CDR1 is SGHRS and CDR2 is YFSETQ in the germline V gene. The junction had 9 bases not matched to a gene; V was cut back by 4 bases and J by 0 bases. There are 16 residues in the CDR3. In nucleotides, the CDR3 is TGCGCCAGCAGCCCAAGCCAGGGGGTAGCTAACTATGGCTACACCTTC. This codes for CASSPSQGVANYGYTF.

Only one count was recorded for this clone. The V gene is TRBV15, the J gene TRBJ2-7; possibly TRBD1 for D (6 bases). The V end was cut by 0 bases, the J end by 3 bases, with 18 bases between. The CDR3 has 17 residues. The germline V gene has CDR1 LNHNV and CDR2 YYDKDF (reference sequence). The CDR3 loop reads CATSRDPGVLLFYEQYF. In nucleotides, the CDR3 is TGTGCCACCAGCAGAGATCCAGGGGTTCTTTTATTCTACGAGCAGTACTTC.

The count of this clone is one. The chain combines TRBV5-1 with TRBJ2-5; maybe TRBD2 (6 bases). The CDR3 contains 15 residues. CDR1 is SGHRS and CDR2 is YFSETQ in the germline V gene. V was shortened by 0 bases and J by 4 bases, with 13 bases between the two germline ends. CDR3 region: CASSLGGGFAETQYF. DNA of the CDR3: TGCGCCAGCAGCTTGGGTGGGGGGTTCGCAGAGACCCAGTACTTC.

This chain connects TRBV27 to TRBJ2-3; 9 positions match TRBD2. The junction had 5 bases not matched to a gene; V was cut back by 2 bases and J by 5 bases. Germline CDR1 is MNHEY and CDR2 is SMNVEV (reference sequence). The CDR3 is 15 residues long. This CDR3 reads CASSLSGRQLDTQYF. DNA for the CDR3: TGTGCCAGCAGTTTAAGCGGGAGGCAGTTAGATACGCAGTATTTT.

The rearrangement links TRBV7-2 to TRBJ2-1, with 10 bases matching TRBD2. The J segment lost 9 bases and the V segment lost 6 bases, leaving 11 bases of the junction unmatched. This CDR3 spans 15 amino acids. Germline lookup yields CDR1 SGHTA and CDR2 FQGNSA. This chain's CDR3 is CASRPPGLAPGEQFF. CDR3 nucleotides: TGTGCCAGCAGACCGCCGGGACTAGCGCCCGGTGAGCAGTTCTTC.

The V gene is TRBV2, the J gene TRBJ1-5; TRBD1 agrees at 8 bases. After removal of 6 bases from V and 7 bases from J, the junction contained 8 bases not matched to a gene. This CDR3 is built from 14 residues. Per germline, CDR1 SNHLY and CDR2 FYNNEI. This CDR3 reads CASRTGTGGQPQHF. DNA of the CDR3: TGTGCCAGCAGGACCGGGACAGGAGGGCAGCCCCAGCATTTT.

This chain links TRBV28 with TRBJ2-7, with 9 bases fitting TRBD2. After removal of 4 bases from V and 3 bases from J, the junction contained 10 bases not matched to a gene. Germline V lookup: CDR1 MDHEN, CDR2 SYDVKM. The CDR3 spans 16 residues. The CDR3 is CASSSLRAGGFYEQYF. The CDR3 nucleotides read TGTGCCAGCAGTTCACTGAGAGCGGGGGGCTTCTACGAGCAGTACTTC. Variable domain in full (rest from reference TRBV28 and TRBJ2-7): DVKVTQSSRYLVKRTGEKVFLECVQDMDHENMFWYRQDPGLGLRLIYFSYDVKMKEKGDIPEGYSVSREKKERFSLILESASTNQTSMYLCASSSLRAGGFYEQYFGPGTRLTVT.

This chain uses TRBV7-3 with TRBJ2-1, with D possibly being TRBD2 (6 bases). V lost 0 bases to trimming and J lost 4 bases, with 10 bases between them. The CDR3 runs 15 residues. Germline loops: CDR1 SGHTA, CDR2 FQGTGA. CDR3 sequence: CASSLTSGLYNEQFF. CDR3 bases: TGTGCCAGCAGCTTAACTAGCGGTCTTTACAATGAGCAGTTCTTC. Full variable domain (rest looked up from reference TRBV7-3 and TRBJ2-1): GAGVSQTPSNKVTEKGKYVELRCDPISGHTALYWYRQSLGQGPEFLIYFQGTGAADDSGLPNDRFFAVRPEGSVSTLKIQRTERGDSAVYLCASSLTSGLYNEQFFGPGTRLTVL.

The chain employs TRBV11-2 and TRBJ2-1; 8 positions agree with TRBD2. The V and J ends lost 5 bases and 4 bases, in that order; junction bases with no gene match: 7. The CDR3 spans 15 residues. From germline, CDR1 is SGHAT and CDR2 FQNNGV. The CDR3 nucleotides read TGTGCCAGCAGCCCCCGGGAGGGATCTTACAATGAGCAGTTCTTC. Translating it yields CASSPREGSYNEQFF.

This chain joins TRBV6-1 and TRBJ2-7; 8 nucleotides agree with TRBD1. The V segment lost 10 bases and the J segment 3 bases; nucleotides outside the gene matches: 8. Germline loops: CDR1 MNHNS, CDR2 SASEGT. CDR3 length equals 13 residues. CDR3 in DNA: TGTGCCACCTCCGGGACAGGCATCTACGAGCAGTACTTC. Its translation: CATSGTGIYEQYF.

The chain employs TRBV5-4 and TRBJ2-2; D may be TRBD2 (5 bases). This CDR3 comprises 17 residues. Germline CDR1 SGHNT, CDR2 YYREEE (reference sequence). V shed 0 bases and J shed 6 bases, with 18 bases lying between them. This chain's CDR3 is CASSLASPGMGAGELFF. Written as DNA, the CDR3 is TGTGCCAGCAGCTTGGCCTCCCCGGGAATGGGCGCCGGGGAGCTGTTTTTT.

J is TRBJ2-3 and V is TRBV2, with TRBD1 matching 7 bases. V was clipped by 4 bases and J by 0 bases; unmatched bases: 1. The CDR3 has 14 amino acids. Germline loops: CDR1 SNHLY, CDR2 FYNNEI. Here the CDR3 DNA reads TGTGCCAGCAGTGGGGACAGAAGCACAGATACGCAGTATTTT. This encodes CASSGDRSTDTQYF.

The gene calls are TRBV6-1 and TRBJ2-5, with D hard to call. V lost 3 bases, J lost 1 base, and 6 bases lay in between. CDR1 is MNHNS and CDR2 is SASEGT in the germline V gene. The CDR3 length is 13 residues. This CDR3 reads CASSEGPQETQYF. The CDR3 DNA reads TGTGCCAGCAGTGAGGGCCCCCAAGAGACCCAGTACTTC.

This chain joins TRBV19 and TRBJ2-7; D is possibly TRBD1 (5 bases). This CDR3 contains 14 residues. CDR1 is LNHDA, CDR2 SQIVND, per germline (reference sequence). The ends were cut back, 6 bases at V and 2 bases at J, with 14 bases in the middle. CDR3 residues: CASRTRDSPYEQYF. In DNA form, the CDR3 reads TGTGCCAGTAGAACCCGAGACAGTCCCTACGAGCAGTACTTC. Variable domain in full (rest from reference TRBV19 and TRBJ2-7): DGGITQSPKYLFRKEGQNVTLSCEQNLNHDAMYWYRQDPGQGLRLIYYSQIVNDFQKGDIAEGYSVSREKKESFPLTVTSAQKNPTAFYLCASRTRDSPYEQYFGPGTRLTVT.

The CDR3 region is CASSTGTGAGAFF. CDR3 nucleotides: TGTGCCAGCAGTACTGGGACAGGGGCAGGAGCTTTCTTT. The rearrangement links TRBV6-5 to TRBJ1-1; 10 positions match TRBD1. Trimming cost V 5 bases and J 10 bases; bases outside gene matches: 7. This CDR3 contains 13 residues. Germline loops: CDR1 MNHEY, CDR2 SVGAGI.

The chain has TRBV6-5 and TRBJ1-2; 7 nucleotides align to TRBD1. The ends lost 5 bases at V and 2 bases at J; junction bases unmatched: 5. The CDR3 covers 14 residues. The germline CDR1 and CDR2 sequences are MNHEY and SVGAGI. The DNA of the CDR3 is TGTGCCAGCAGTAACTGGGGACAGAACTATGGCTACACCTTC. As protein: CASSNWGQNYGYTF.

J is TRBJ2-5 and V is TRBV11-2; 9 nucleotides match TRBD2. The length of the CDR3 is 14 residues. Losses at the gene ends were 1 base for V and 9 bases for J; bases not matched to a gene: 6. Germline CDR1 reads SGHAT; CDR2 reads FQNNGV. CDR3 nucleotides: TGTGCCAGCAGCTTAGTTGCGGGGGGGCGGGCCCAGTACTTC. Translated: CASSLVAGGRAQYF.

This chain uses TRBV9 with TRBJ2-7, with 7 nucleotides matching TRBD1. Germline V gives CDR1 SGDLS, CDR2 YYNGEE. The V gene end was trimmed by 4 bases and the J gene end by 4 bases; junction bases not matched to a gene: 11. The CDR3 extends over 15 amino acids. The DNA for the CDR3 is TGTGCCAGCAGCCCTACGACAGGGAGCTCTTACGAGCAGTACTTC. Its translation is CASSPTTGSSYEQYF.

This sequence joins TRBV19 and TRBJ1-5, with 9 bases lining up with TRBD1. CDR1 and CDR2 from the germline V gene are LNHDA and SQIVND (reference sequence). V trimming: 0 bases; J trimming: 5 bases; junction bases outside the gene matches: 5. The CDR3 length is 16 residues. The CDR3 sequence is CASSIDQGQGYQPQHF. CDR3 nucleotide sequence: TGTGCCAGTAGTATAGATCAGGGACAGGGATATCAGCCCCAGCATTTT.

The rearrangement uses TRBV21-1 and TRBJ1-6; the DNA was not compared with TRBD1, the D call given in the table. TRBV21-1 is described as a pseudogene. The length of the CDR3 is 12 residues. The CDR3: CATGTEHSPLHF. As DNA, the CDR3 is TGTGCCACCGGGACAGAACATTCACCCCTCCACTTT.

The CDR3 region has the DNA TGCGCCAGCAGCAAAACCGGGACTAGCGGTGCTCGGGATACGCAGTATTTT. This encodes CASSKTGTSGARDTQYF. This chain uses TRBV5-1 with TRBJ2-3; 11 positions match TRBD2. V lost 4 bases, J lost 6 bases, and 13 bases stayed unmatched. CDR3 length: 17 amino acids. Germline CDR1 is SGHRS and CDR2 is YFSETQ.

This chain joins TRBV6-1 and TRBJ2-7, with D unclear. The CDR3 sequence is 11 residues long. Germline V gives CDR1 MNHNS, CDR2 SASEGT. The germline V and J ends were trimmed by 7 bases and 6 bases, with 10 bases remaining between them. The CDR3 is CASTTSGEQYF. CDR3 nucleotides: TGTGCCAGCACGACGTCGGGCGAGCAGTACTTC.

The chain is built from TRBV5-1 and TRBJ2-1; TRBD1 matches 7 bases. V trimming: 4 bases; J trimming: 6 bases; junction bases outside the gene matches: 7. Germline-derived CDR1 and CDR2 are SGHRS and YFSETQ. CDR3 size: 14 residues. The CDR3 sequence is CASSPLDRVNEQFF. The CDR3 DNA sequence: TGCGCCAGCAGCCCCCTTGACAGGGTCAATGAGCAGTTCTTC. Using reference TRBV5-1 and TRBJ2-1 for the parts outside the CDR3, the full variable domain is KAGVTQTPRYLIKTRGQQVTLSCSPISGHRSVSWYQQTPGQGLQFLFEYFSETQRNKGNFPGRFSGRQFSNSRSEMNVSTLELGDSALYLCASSPLDRVNEQFFGPGTRLTVL.